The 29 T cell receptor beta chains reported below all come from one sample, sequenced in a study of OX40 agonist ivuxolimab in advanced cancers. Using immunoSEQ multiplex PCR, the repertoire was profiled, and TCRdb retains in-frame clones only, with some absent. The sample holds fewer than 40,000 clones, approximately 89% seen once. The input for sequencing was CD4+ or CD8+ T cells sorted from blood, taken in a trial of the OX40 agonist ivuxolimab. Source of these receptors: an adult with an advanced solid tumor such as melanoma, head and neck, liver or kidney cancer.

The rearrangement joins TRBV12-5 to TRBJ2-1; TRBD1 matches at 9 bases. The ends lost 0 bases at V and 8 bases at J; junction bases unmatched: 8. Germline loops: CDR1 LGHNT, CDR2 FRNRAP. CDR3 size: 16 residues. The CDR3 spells CASGLVVRDRVDEQFF. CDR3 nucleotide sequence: TGTGCTAGTGGTTTGGTAGTTCGGGACAGGGTGGATGAGCAGTTCTTC.

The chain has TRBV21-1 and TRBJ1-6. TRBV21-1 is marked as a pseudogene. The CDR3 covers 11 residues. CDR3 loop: CASSRSSPLHF. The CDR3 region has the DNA TGTGCCAGCAGCAGGAGTTCACCCCTCCACTTT.

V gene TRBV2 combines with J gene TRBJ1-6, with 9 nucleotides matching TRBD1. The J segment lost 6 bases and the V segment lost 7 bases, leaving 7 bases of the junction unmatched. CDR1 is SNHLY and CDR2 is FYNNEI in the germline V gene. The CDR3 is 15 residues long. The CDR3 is CASKGQGLGNSPLHF. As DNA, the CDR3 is TGTGCCAGCAAGGGACAGGGTCTTGGTAATTCACCCCTCCACTTT.

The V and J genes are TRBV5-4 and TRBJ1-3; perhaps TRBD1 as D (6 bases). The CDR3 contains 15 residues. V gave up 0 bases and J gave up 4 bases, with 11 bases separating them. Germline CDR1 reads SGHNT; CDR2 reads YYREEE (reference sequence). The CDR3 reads CASSLDRTDGNTIYF. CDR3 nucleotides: TGTGCCAGCAGCTTGGATAGGACAGACGGAAACACCATATATTTT. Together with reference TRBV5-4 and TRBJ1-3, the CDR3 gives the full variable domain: ETGVTQSPTHLIKTRGQQVTLRCSSQSGHNTVSWYQQALGQGPQFIFQYYREEENGRGNFPPRFSGLQFPNYSSELNVNALELDDSALYLCASSLDRTDGNTIYFGEGSWLTVV.

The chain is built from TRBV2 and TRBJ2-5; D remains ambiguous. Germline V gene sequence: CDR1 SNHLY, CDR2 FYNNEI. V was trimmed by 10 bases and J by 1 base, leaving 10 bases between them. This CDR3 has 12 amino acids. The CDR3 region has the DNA TGTGCCACCCGCTTCCTCCAAGAGACCCAGTACTTC. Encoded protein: CATRFLQETQYF.

The CDR3 DNA is TGTGCCAGTAGTATGACGGGTCTGAACACTGAAGCTTTCTTT. It yields the protein CASSMTGLNTEAFF. The chain recombines TRBV19 with TRBJ1-1; D unresolved. The germline V gene has CDR1 LNHDA and CDR2 SQIVND (reference sequence). The V end was cut by 3 bases, the J end by 0 bases, with 8 bases between. This CDR3 contains 14 residues.

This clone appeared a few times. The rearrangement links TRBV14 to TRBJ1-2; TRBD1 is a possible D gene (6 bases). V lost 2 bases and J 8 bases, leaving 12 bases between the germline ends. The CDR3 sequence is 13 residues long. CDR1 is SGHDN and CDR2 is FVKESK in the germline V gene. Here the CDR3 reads CASSQREGGGYTF. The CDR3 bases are TGTGCCAGCAGCCAACGGGAGGGGGGCGGCTACACCTTC.

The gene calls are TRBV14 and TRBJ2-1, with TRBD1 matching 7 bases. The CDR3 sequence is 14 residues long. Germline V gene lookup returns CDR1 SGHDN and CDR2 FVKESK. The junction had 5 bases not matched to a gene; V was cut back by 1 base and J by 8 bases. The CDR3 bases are TGTGCCAGCAGCCAAGTCATTACAGGGGATGAGCAGTTCTTC. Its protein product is CASSQVITGDEQFF.

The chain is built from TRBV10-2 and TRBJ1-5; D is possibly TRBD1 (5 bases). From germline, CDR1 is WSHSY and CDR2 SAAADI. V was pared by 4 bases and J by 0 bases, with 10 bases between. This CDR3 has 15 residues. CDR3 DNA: TGCGCCAGCAGTGGTGAGGGGTTTAGCAATCAGCCCCAGCATTTT. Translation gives CASSGEGFSNQPQHF.

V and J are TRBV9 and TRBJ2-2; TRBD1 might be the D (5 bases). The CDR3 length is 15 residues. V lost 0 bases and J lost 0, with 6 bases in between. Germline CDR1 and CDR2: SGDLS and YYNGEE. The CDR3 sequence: CASSVVGANTGELFF. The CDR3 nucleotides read TGTGCCAGCAGCGTAGTAGGGGCGAACACCGGGGAGCTGTTTTTT.

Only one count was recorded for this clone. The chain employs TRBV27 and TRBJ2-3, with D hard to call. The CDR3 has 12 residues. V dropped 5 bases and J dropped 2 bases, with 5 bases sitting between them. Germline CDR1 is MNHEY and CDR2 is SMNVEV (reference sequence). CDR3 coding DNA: TGTGCCAGCAGTACCCTCACAGATACGCAGTATTTT. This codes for CASSTLTDTQYF.

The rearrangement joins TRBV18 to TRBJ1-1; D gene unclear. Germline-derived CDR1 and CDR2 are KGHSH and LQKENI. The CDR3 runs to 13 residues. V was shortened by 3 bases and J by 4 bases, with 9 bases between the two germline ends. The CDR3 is CASSPIGSTEAFF. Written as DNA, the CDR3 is TGTGCCAGCTCACCTATAGGTAGCACTGAAGCTTTCTTT. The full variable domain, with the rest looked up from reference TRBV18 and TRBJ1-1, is NAGVMQNPRHLVRRRGQEARLRCSPMKGHSHVYWYRQLPEEGLKFMVYLQKENIIDESGMPKERFSAEFPKEGPSILRIQQVVRGDSAAYFCASSPIGSTEAFFGQGTRLTVV.

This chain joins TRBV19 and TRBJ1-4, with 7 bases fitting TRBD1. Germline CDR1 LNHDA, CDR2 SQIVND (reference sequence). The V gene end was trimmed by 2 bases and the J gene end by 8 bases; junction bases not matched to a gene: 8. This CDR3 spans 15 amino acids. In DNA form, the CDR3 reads TGTGCCAGTAGTATACCCAGGGGGAGGCGAGAAAAACTGTTTTTT. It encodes CASSIPRGRREKLFF.

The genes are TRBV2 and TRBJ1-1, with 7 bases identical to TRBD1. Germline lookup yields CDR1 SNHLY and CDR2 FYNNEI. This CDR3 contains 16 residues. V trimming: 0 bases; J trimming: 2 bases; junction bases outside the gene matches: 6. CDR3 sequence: CASSEAGDRLNTEAFF. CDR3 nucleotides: TGTGCCAGCAGTGAAGCGGGGGACAGATTAAACACTGAAGCTTTCTTT. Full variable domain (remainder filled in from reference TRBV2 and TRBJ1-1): EPEVTQTPSHQVTQMGQEVILRCVPISNHLYFYWYRQILGQKVEFLVSFYNNEISEKSEIFDDQFSVERPDGSNFTLKIRSTKLEDSAMYFCASSEAGDRLNTEAFFGQGTRLTVV.

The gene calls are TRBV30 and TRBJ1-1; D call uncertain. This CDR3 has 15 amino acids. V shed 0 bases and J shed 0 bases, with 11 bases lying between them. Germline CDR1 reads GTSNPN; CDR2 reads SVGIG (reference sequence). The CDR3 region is CAWSVHGDLNTEAFF. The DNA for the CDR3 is TGTGCCTGGAGTGTTCACGGGGATCTGAACACTGAAGCTTTCTTT. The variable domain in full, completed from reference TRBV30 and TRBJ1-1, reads SQTIHQWPATLVQPVGSPLSLECTVEGTSNPNLYWYRQAAGRGLQLLFYSVGIGQISSEVPQNLSASRPQDRQFILSSKKLLLSDSGFYLCAWSVHGDLNTEAFFGQGTRLTVV.

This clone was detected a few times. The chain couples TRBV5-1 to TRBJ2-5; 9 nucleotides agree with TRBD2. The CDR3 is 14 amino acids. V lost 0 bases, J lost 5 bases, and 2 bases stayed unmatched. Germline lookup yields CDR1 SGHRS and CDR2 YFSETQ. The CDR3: CASSLGTSEETQYF. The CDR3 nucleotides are TGCGCCAGCAGCTTGGGGACTAGCGAGGAGACCCAGTACTTC.

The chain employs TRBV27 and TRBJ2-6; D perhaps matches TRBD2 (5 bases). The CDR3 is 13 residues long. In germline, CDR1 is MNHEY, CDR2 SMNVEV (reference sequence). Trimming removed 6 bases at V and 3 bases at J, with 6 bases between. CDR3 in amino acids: CASSRGGANVLTF. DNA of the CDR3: TGTGCCAGCAGCCGGGGTGGGGCCAACGTCCTGACTTTC. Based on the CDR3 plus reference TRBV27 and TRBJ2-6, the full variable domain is EAQVTQNPRYLITVTGKKLTVTCSQNMNHEYMSWYRQDPGLGLRQIYYSMNVEVTDKGDVPEGYKVSRKEKRNFPLILESPSPNQTSLYFCASSRGGANVLTFGAGSRLTVL.

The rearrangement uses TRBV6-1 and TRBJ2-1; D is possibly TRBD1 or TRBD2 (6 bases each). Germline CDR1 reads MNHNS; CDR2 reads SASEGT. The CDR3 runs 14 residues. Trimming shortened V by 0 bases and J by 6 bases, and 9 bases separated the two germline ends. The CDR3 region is CASSEAGGRNEQFF. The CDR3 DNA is TGTGCCAGCAGTGAAGCGGGGGGCCGCAATGAGCAGTTCTTC.

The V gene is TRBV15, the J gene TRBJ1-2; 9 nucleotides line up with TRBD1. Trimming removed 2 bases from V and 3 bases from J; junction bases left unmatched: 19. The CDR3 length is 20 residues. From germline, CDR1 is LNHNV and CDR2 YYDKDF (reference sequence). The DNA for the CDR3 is TGTGCCACCAGCAGAAGTCCCGGGACAGGGTACAGCTCCCAGTACTATGGCTACACCTTC. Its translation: CATSRSPGTGYSSQYYGYTF.

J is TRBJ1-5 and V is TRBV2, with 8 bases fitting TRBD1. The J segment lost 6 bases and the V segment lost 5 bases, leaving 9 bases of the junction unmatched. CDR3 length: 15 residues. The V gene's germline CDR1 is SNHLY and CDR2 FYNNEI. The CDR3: CASSIMMTGAQPQHF. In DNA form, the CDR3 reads TGTGCCAGCAGTATAATGATGACAGGGGCTCAGCCCCAGCATTTT.

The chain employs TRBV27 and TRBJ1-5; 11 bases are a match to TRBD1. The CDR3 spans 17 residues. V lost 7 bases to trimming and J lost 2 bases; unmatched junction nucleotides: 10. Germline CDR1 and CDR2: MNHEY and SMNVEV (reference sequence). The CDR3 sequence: CASTRTGGVVGNQPQHF. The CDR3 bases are TGTGCCAGCACTCGGACAGGGGGCGTGGTAGGCAATCAGCCCCAGCATTTT.

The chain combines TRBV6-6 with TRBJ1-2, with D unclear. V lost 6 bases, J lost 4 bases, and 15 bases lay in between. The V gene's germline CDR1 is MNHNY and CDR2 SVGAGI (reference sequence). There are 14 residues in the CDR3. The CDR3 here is CASRGQQRSYGYTF. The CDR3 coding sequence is TGTGCCAGCAGAGGGCAGCAGAGGAGCTATGGCTACACCTTC.

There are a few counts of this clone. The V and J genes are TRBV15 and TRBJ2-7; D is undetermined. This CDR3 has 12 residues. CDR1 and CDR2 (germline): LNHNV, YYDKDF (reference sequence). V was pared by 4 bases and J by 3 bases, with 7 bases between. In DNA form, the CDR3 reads TGTGCCACCAGCACCGGTTACTACGAGCAGTACTTC. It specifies CATSTGYYEQYF. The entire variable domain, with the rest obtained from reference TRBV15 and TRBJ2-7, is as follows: DAMVIQNPRYQVTQFGKPVTLSCSQTLNHNVMYWYQQKSSQAPKLLFHYYDKDFNNEADTPDNFQSRRPNTSFCFLDIRSPGLGDTAMYLCATSTGYYEQYFGPGTRLTVT.

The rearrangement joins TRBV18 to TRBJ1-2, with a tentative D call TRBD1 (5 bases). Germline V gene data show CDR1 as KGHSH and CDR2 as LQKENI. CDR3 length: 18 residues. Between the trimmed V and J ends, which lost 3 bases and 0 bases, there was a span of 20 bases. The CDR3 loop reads CASSPGLRVGASNYGYTF. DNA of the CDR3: TGTGCCAGCTCACCGGGTCTCAGGGTTGGTGCCTCTAACTATGGCTACACCTTC. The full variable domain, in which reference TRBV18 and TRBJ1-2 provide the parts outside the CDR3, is NAGVMQNPRHLVRRRGQEARLRCSPMKGHSHVYWYRQLPEEGLKFMVYLQKENIIDESGMPKERFSAEFPKEGPSILRIQQVVRGDSAAYFCASSPGLRVGASNYGYTFGSGTRLTVV.

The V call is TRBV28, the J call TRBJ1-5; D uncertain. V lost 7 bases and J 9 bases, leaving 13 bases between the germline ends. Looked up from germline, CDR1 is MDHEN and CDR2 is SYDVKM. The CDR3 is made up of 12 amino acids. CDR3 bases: TGTGCCAGCACCTTGCAAGGTTTGCCCCAGCATTTT. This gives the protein CASTLQGLPQHF. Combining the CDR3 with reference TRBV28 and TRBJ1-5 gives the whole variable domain DVKVTQSSRYLVKRTGEKVFLECVQDMDHENMFWYRQDPGLGLRLIYFSYDVKMKEKGDIPEGYSVSREKKERFSLILESASTNQTSMYLCASTLQGLPQHFGDGTRLSIL.

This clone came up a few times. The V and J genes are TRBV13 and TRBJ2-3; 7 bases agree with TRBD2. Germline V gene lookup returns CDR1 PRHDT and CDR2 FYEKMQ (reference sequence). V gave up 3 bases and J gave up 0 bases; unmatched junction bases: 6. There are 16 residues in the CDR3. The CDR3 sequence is CASSFRLAVSTDTQYF. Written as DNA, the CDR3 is TGTGCCAGCAGCTTCCGCCTAGCGGTTAGCACAGATACGCAGTATTTT.

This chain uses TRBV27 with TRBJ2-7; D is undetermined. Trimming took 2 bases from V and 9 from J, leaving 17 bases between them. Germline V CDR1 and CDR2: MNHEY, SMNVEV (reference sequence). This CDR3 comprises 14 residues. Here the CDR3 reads CASSLRRGESGQYF. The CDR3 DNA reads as TGTGCCAGCAGTTTAAGGCGTGGGGAATCTGGGCAGTACTTC.

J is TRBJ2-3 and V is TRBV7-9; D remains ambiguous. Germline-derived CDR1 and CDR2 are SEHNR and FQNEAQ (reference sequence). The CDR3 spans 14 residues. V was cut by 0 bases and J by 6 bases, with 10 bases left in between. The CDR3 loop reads CASSLASSADTQYF. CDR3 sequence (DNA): TGTGCCAGCAGCTTAGCGTCTAGTGCTGATACGCAGTATTTT.

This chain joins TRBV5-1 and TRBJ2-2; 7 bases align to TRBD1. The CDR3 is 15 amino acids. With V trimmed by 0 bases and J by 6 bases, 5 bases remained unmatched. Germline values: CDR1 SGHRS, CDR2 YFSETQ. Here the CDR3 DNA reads TGCGCCAGCAGCTTGGCAGCAGGGGGATCCGGGGAGCTGTTTTTT. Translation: CASSLAAGGSGELFF.